This TCR beta chain was identified during a study of CD8+CD57+ T cells in acquired aplastic anemia (dated by TCRdb to between 2017 and 2018). Regarding the complete study: DNA extracted from sorted CD4+ and CD8+ cells had a mean of approximately 3.4 ug, with a range of roughly 0.19 to 27.4 ug. CD8+CD57+ expansion was defined as a frequency above the mean frequency observed in healthy subjects. Findings and caveats that apply to the study as a whole: Twenty-nine CD8+ CDR3 sequences were found in both patients and controls but appeared to be highly expressed in patients and within the immunodominant clones of the patients. Between patients and healthy controls, no significant difference in CD8+ Simpson's diversity was found (P=0.060).

Expansion of CD8+CD57+ cells had been shown by flow cytometry in the patients chosen for sequencing. Every patient had severe acquired aplastic anemia, diagnosed using the International Study of Aplastic Anemia and Agranulocytosis and Camitta criteria. Patients had received no therapy at the time of blood sampling. The study deep-sequenced TCR repertoires of sorted CD4+ and CD8+ blood T cells from severe aplastic anemia patients and healthy subjects. Patients were enrolled under clinicaltrials.gov protocols 00001620, 01623167, 00001397, 00071045, 00081523 and 00961064 in the USA. Ficoll-Paque density gradient centrifugation was used to isolate peripheral blood mononuclear cells. Before DNA was extracted, CD4+ and CD8+ T cells were sorted using either FACS or magnetic beads. V is reduced by 2 bases and J by 4 bases, leaving a spacing of 11 bases between them. The CDR3, cysteine through phenylalanine, is 14 amino acids long. Just the 42-base CDR3 DNA is kept, in frame starting at base 1. CDR1 LNHDA and CDR2 SQIVND are derived from the germline V gene (reference sequence).

Profiling of TCR beta VDJ combinations and CDR3 sequences used genomic DNA as the template. TCR repertoire sequencing was run on an Illumina HiSeq 2000. Per the source publication's procedure: Repertoire assessment relied on Simpson's diversity index, CDR3 size and DJ length profiles, and TRBV/TRBJ rearrangement plots. The most abundant DNA sequence in the deep sequencing data was defined as the immunodominant clone. CDR3 amino acid sequences were screened for sharing across subjects and were compared with published repertoires and the VDJdb database. TCRdb trimmed the raw reads at Q25, called clones with MiXCR and kept productive beta chains. Duplicate CDR3 protein sequences are folded into a single record with the most common DNA and genes. TCRdb, not the authors, supplied the V and J calls. The sample has 120,000 or so distinct CDR3 sequences on record, approximately 40% of them singletons. The top ten hold around 2.7% of the sample.

This clonotype appeared many times. The antigen it recognizes is unknown. Base qualities are not provided; no much larger clone lies one nucleotide away. The rearranged chain carries TRBV19 and TRBJ1-2, with the D segment identity uncertain. This sequence originates from a human donor with aplastic anemia. Input material: sorted CD4+, CD8+, or CD8+CD57+ T cells (not recorded which) from PBMCs. The encoded CDR3 is CASSIPGGPYGYTF. The nucleotides are TGTGCCAGTAGTATACCCGGCGGCCCCTATGGCTACACCTTC.